These 12 T cell receptor beta chains came from one sample sequenced in a study of blood T cell repertoires in COVID-19 (dated by TCRdb to the early 2020s). Preparation of the library involved the immunoSEQ multiplex PCR assay. TCRdb stores this immuneACCESS table with in-frame sequences only. Part of the clones is absent; in the studies checked, under half of the shortfall reflects unresolved V genes, and no reason is known for the rest. In all, the sample holds around 63,000 clones, and 80% of those were seen once. The top ten clonotypes cover roughly 7% of the sample. Sequenced material: peripheral blood. The receptors shown here come from a man aged 60-69 years with acute or convalescent COVID-19.

This clone was counted between two and nine times. The chain joins TRBV4-1 to TRBJ2-7; D not resolved. V was pared by 0 bases and J by 10 bases, with 16 bases between. The length of the CDR3 is 14 residues. Germline CDR1 is MGHRA and CDR2 is YSYEKL. The CDR3 is CASSQDWPPTRQYF. The DNA for the CDR3 is TGCGCCAGCAGCCAAGATTGGCCCCCGACACGCCAGTACTTC.

The V call is TRBV7-8, the J call TRBJ1-1; 9 positions match TRBD1. CDR1 and CDR2 (germline): SGHVS, FQNEAQ. V lost 4 bases and J lost 5; bases outside the gene matches: 2. The CDR3 runs 13 residues. The CDR3, as DNA: TGTGCCAGCAGCTCGGACAGGGGAACTGAAGCTTTCTTT. Translating it yields CASSSDRGTEAFF.

The J gene is TRBJ1-1, the V gene TRBV6-5; D perhaps matches TRBD1 (5 bases). There are 14 residues in the CDR3. Germline assignment: CDR1 MNHEY and CDR2 SVGAGI. V was pared by 0 bases and J by 1 base, with 6 bases between. CDR3 sequence (DNA): TGTGCCAGCAGTTACTCGGGGCGGAACACTGAAGCTTTCTTT. This translates into CASSYSGRNTEAFF.

This clone has more than one count but fewer than ten. The V and J genes are TRBV10-3 and TRBJ2-2; 8 bases line up with TRBD1. The CDR3 contains 15 residues. V lost 0 bases, J lost 5 bases, and 2 bases stayed unmatched. Germline values: CDR1 ENHRY, CDR2 SYGVKD. The CDR3 is CAISESTGGTGELFF. The CDR3 DNA reads as TGTGCCATCAGTGAGTCAACAGGGGGGACCGGGGAGCTGTTTTTT.

This clone has only one observation. The chain links TRBV6-6 to TRBJ2-7; 13 bases match TRBD2. The CDR3 contains 16 residues. V was clipped by 6 bases and J by 2 bases; unmatched bases: 7. Germline V CDR1 and CDR2: MNHNY, SVGAGI (reference sequence). CDR3 DNA sequence: TGTGCCAGCAGCCCCCCGGGACTAGCGGGGCCCTACGAGCAGTACTTC. Amino acid sequence: CASSPPGLAGPYEQYF.

This clone showed up just once. The chain links TRBV5-4 to TRBJ1-2; possible D gene TRBD1, 6 bases. The CDR3 consists of 13 residues. V was clipped by 4 bases and J by 6 bases, with 13 bases between them. CDR1 is SGHNT, CDR2 YYREEE, per germline (reference sequence). Here the CDR3 reads CASSNRVSHGYTF. CDR3 nucleotides: TGTGCCAGCAGCAACAGGGTTTCGCATGGCTACACCTTC.

The chain is built from TRBV9 and TRBJ2-3; no firm D call. The CDR3 spans 13 residues. In germline, CDR1 is SGDLS, CDR2 YYNGEE. V lost 4 bases, J lost 0 bases, and 6 bases lay in between. In nucleotides, the CDR3 is TGTGCCAGCAGCCCTTCTAGCACAGATACGCAGTATTTT. It codes for CASSPSSTDTQYF.

This clone was detected only a few times. V gene TRBV7-6 combines with J gene TRBJ2-3; 12 nucleotides agree with TRBD2. This CDR3 region has 16 residues. From germline, CDR1 is SGHVS and CDR2 FNYEAQ. Trimming took 3 bases from V and 3 from J; bases not matched to a gene: 4. CDR3 nucleotide sequence: TGTGCCAGCAGCTTCTCCGGGACTAGCGGGACAGATACGCAGTATTTT. Protein product: CASSFSGTSGTDTQYF.

The V and J genes are TRBV3-1 (or the pseudogene TRBV3-2) and TRBJ1-2; tentative D call: TRBD1 (6 bases). V was clipped by 4 bases and J by 4 bases, with 13 bases between them. The CDR3 has 14 residues. Germline loops: CDR1 LGHDT, CDR2 YNNKEL (reference sequence). The CDR3 loop reads CASSLVRGIYGYTF. The CDR3 region has the DNA TGTGCCAGCAGCCTGGTCAGGGGAATCTATGGCTACACCTTC.

The chain uses TRBV7-8 and TRBJ1-4; 8 bases fit TRBD1. Germline values: CDR1 SGHVS, CDR2 FQNEAQ. J lost 7 bases, V lost 5 bases, and 3 bases had no gene match. The CDR3 consists of 13 residues. For the CDR3, the DNA is TGTGCCAGCAGCCAGGGGGCGGTTGAAAAACTGTTTTTT. Protein product: CASSQGAVEKLFF.

This clone was seen only a few times. This chain connects TRBV7-2 to TRBJ2-3, with D tentatively TRBD2 (6 bases). The V gene lost 3 bases and the J gene lost 1 base, with 11 bases spanning the gap. Germline lookup yields CDR1 SGHTA and CDR2 FQGNSA. This CDR3 contains 15 residues. The CDR3 loop is CASSFRAGRTDTQYF. CDR3 sequence (DNA): TGTGCCAGCAGCTTCCGGGCGGGGCGCACAGATACGCAGTATTTT.

The CDR3 bases are TGTGCCAGCAGCGGGACAGGGGGCGCTGAGACCCAGTACTTC. Amino acid sequence: CASSGTGGAETQYF. V is TRBV6-5 and J is TRBJ2-5; TRBD1 matches at 12 bases. Germline CDR1 reads MNHEY; CDR2 reads SVGAGI. The ends lost 6 bases at V and 5 bases at J; junction bases unmatched: 4. The CDR3 is 14 residues long.